This TCR beta chain was found in a study of blood T cells in healthy people across ages. Combining a sample-barcoded 5' primer with a J-beta primer mix, a second PCR ran for about 6 to 12 cycles. In TCRdb, the 5' RACE reads were re-called with MiXCR into one record per CDR3 protein. The repertoire holds 1.5 million to 2 million distinct CDR3 sequences, roughly 49% seen once, with around 2.1% in the top ten. The CDR3 loop spans 17 amino acids. Germline CDR1 and CDR2: LNHNV and YYDKDF (reference sequence). This TCR was recovered from a woman between 35 and 50 years old in good health. The sample comprised blood. The rearrangement links TRBV15 to TRBJ2-7, with unresolved D. The DNA end is a closer match to TRBJ2-5, so the J assignment may be wrong. CDR3 loop: CATSRDLSGSTRETQYF. In DNA form, the CDR3 reads TGTGCCACCAGCAGAGATCTATCAGGCAGCACCCGAGAGACCCAGTACTTC.